This is a list of T cell receptor beta chains from one sample in a study of blood T cell repertoires in COVID-19. Repertoires were generated with immunoSEQ multiplex PCR, while TCRdb's copy carries only in-frame clones and drops some. The repertoire includes about 200,000 clones, 65% to 90% of them detected once, and about 13% sits in the top ten. Sequencing was performed on peripheral blood. The receptors derive from a human donor in a cohort sampled during active COVID-19. Each CDR3 is given with its conserved first and last residue. Each record gives: J gene, D gene, clone size, V gene, CDR3 DNA, CDR3 protein. A D gene is named only where the DNA matches it firmly. Clone size is shown for a subset of rows, as once, few, many or a class of expanded clone.

TRBJ1-1 | TRBD1 | . | TRBV19 | TGTGCCAGTAATCGGGACAGGGAAGGGGGTGTGGACACTGAAGCTTTCTTT | CASNRDREGGVDTEAFF
TRBJ1-2 | TRBD1 | once | TRBV2 | TGTGCCAGGATCCAGGGGGACAGGAGGGGCTACACCTTC | CARIQGDRRGYTF
TRBJ2-7 | TRBD2 | . | TRBV19 | TGTGCCAGTAGTCGCCGTCAAGTAGTTAGCGGGCCCTACACCTACGAGCAGTACTTC | CASSRRQVVSGPYTYEQYF
TRBJ2-5 | . | once | TRBV24-1 | TGTGCCACCAGTGGTAAGGGACACCTCCAAGAGACCCAGTACTTC | CATSGKGHLQETQYF
TRBJ1-1 | . | . | TRBV6-5 | TGTGCCAGCACCCAACCCCTACAGGGAAGATTTGAAGCTTTCTTT | CASTQPLQGRFEAFF
TRBJ2-7 | TRBD1 | . | TRBV3-1/TRBV3-2 | TGTGCCAGCAGCCAAGAGGACAGGGGGCGGGGGGCCTACGAGCAGTACTTC | CASSQEDRGRGAYEQYF
TRBJ2-5 | . | many | TRBV5-1 | TGCGCCAGCAGCTTGTTGGGCCAGGGGGGTGGGACCCAGTACTTC | CASSLLGQGGGTQYF
TRBJ1-1 | . | . | TRBV18 | TGTGCCAGCTCACGGGGACAGAACACTGAAGCTTTCTTT | CASSRGQNTEAFF
TRBJ2-3 | TRBD2 | once | TRBV11-2 | TGTGCCAGCAGCCCCGAAGGGACTATCACAGATACGCAGTATTTT | CASSPEGTITDTQYF
TRBJ2-1 | TRBD2 | . | TRBV29-1 | TGCAGCGTTGGACTAGCGGGAGGATACAATGAGCAGTTCTTC | CSVGLAGGYNEQFF
TRBJ1-4 | . | . | TRBV29-1 | TGCAGCTCCCGAGGCTCATCGAATGAAAAACTGTTTTTT | CSSRGSSNEKLFF
TRBJ2-6 | . | . | TRBV27 | TGTGCCAGCAGTGATGCGGGTTTGGGGGGGGCCAACGTCCTGACTTTC | CASSDAGLGGANVLTF
TRBJ2-4 | TRBD1 | . | TRBV28 | TGTGCCAGCAGTTTACCCCAGGGGGCCTCGGGCAAAAACATTCAGTACTTC | CASSLPQGASGKNIQYF
TRBJ2-1 | TRBD1 | . | TRBV7-6 | TGTGCCAGCAGCCCGACAGGGTTTGTCAATGAGCAGTTCTTC | CASSPTGFVNEQFF
TRBJ2-7 | TRBD2 | once | TRBV7-2 | TGTGCCAGCAGCCCAGCGGGAGGGATCTCCTACGAGCAGTACTTC | CASSPAGGISYEQYF